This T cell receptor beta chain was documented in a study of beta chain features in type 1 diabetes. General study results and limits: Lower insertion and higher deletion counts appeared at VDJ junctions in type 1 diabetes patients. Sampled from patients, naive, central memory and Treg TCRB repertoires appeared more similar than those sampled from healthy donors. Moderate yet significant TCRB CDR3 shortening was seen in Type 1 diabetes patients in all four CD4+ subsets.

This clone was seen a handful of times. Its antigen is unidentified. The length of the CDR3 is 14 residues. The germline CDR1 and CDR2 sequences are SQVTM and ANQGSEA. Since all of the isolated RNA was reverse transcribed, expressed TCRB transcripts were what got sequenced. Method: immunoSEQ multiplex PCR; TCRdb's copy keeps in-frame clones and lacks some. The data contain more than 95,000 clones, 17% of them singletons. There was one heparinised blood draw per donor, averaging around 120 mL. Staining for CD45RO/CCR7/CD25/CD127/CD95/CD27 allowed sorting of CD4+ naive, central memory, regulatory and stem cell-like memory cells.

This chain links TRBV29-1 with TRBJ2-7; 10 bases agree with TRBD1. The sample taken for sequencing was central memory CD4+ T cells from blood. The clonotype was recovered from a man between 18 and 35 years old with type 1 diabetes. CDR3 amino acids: CGAVNRGQGYEQYF. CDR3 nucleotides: TGCGGAGCTGTAAATAGGGGACAGGGGTACGAGCAGTACTTC.